This is a list of T cell receptor beta chains from one sample in a study of T cell repertoires in cytomegalovirus infection. TCRdb reprocessed the reads with MiXCR, giving one entry per CDR3 protein. This sample has about 260,000 distinct CDR3 sequences, with roughly 13% found just once. The specimen sequenced was PBMCs. Receptors were obtained from a human donor in good health (CMV status not recorded). Some clones in this sample may be carry-over from other donors' samples. The CDR3 runs from the conserved cysteine through the conserved F or W. Fields, in order: V gene, clone size, J gene, D gene, CDR3 DNA, CDR3 protein. D genes are given only for firm matches. Some rows mark clone size as missing; the rest say once, few, many or name a class of expanded clone.

v_call: TRBV11-2; clone_size: many; j_call: TRBJ2-3; d_call: NA; cdr3_nt: TGTGCCAGCAGCTATGGAAATACGCAGTATTTT; cdr3_aa: CASSYGNTQYF
v_call: TRBV19; clone_size: NA; j_call: TRBJ1-1; d_call: NA; cdr3_nt: TGTGCCAGTAGTATTCTGAACACTGAAGCTTTCTTT; cdr3_aa: CASSILNTEAFF
v_call: TRBV7-9; clone_size: few; j_call: TRBJ2-4; d_call: NA; cdr3_nt: TGTGCCAGCAGCTTCGCAGAGGCCAAAAACATTCAGTACTTC; cdr3_aa: CASSFAEAKNIQYF
v_call: TRBV29-1; clone_size: NA; j_call: TRBJ2-1; d_call: NA; cdr3_nt: TGCAGCGTTGAAGAAGTGCGTGAGCAGTTCTTC; cdr3_aa: CSVEEVREQFF
v_call: TRBV6-2/TRBV6-3; clone_size: many; j_call: TRBJ2-7; d_call: NA; cdr3_nt: TGTGCCAGCAGTAACTCTCCGGGAGTCCGCGTCGAGCAGTACTTC; cdr3_aa: CASSNSPGVRVEQYF
v_call: TRBV20-1; clone_size: few; j_call: TRBJ2-2; d_call: TRBD2; cdr3_nt: TGCAGTGCTAGATTGCGGGGGACCGGGGAGCTGTTTTTT; cdr3_aa: CSARLRGTGELFF
v_call: TRBV14; clone_size: NA; j_call: TRBJ2-7; d_call: TRBD2; cdr3_nt: TGTGCCAGCAGTTCCCTGGGTAGCGGGGTCCACGAGCAGTACTTC; cdr3_aa: CASSSLGSGVHEQYF
v_call: TRBV20-1; clone_size: few; j_call: TRBJ2-2; d_call: TRBD1; cdr3_nt: TGCAGTGCGTTAGACCCGGGACAGTCGAACACCGGGGAGCTGTTTTTT; cdr3_aa: CSALDPGQSNTGELFF
v_call: TRBV6-2/TRBV6-3; clone_size: few; j_call: TRBJ2-7; d_call: TRBD2; cdr3_nt: TGTGCCAGCAAACCGAGCGGGAGTCACGAGCAGTACTTC; cdr3_aa: CASKPSGSHEQYF
v_call: TRBV7-8; clone_size: few; j_call: TRBJ2-7; d_call: NA; cdr3_nt: TGTGCCAGCAGCCCCCCGTTTACGGGAAGCTCCTACGAGCAGTACTTC; cdr3_aa: CASSPPFTGSSYEQYF
v_call: TRBV3-1; clone_size: NA; j_call: TRBJ2-4; d_call: TRBD2; cdr3_nt: TGTGCCAGCAGCCAAGCGGGACTAGCTAGAAACATTCAGTACTTC; cdr3_aa: CASSQAGLARNIQYF
v_call: TRBV12-3/TRBV12-4; clone_size: few; j_call: TRBJ1-1; d_call: NA; cdr3_nt: TGTGCCAGCAGCCCCGGGGGGAGGTACACTGAAGCTTTCTTT; cdr3_aa: CASSPGGRYTEAFF
v_call: TRBV7-2; clone_size: many; j_call: TRBJ1-5; d_call: NA; cdr3_nt: TGTGCCAGCAGCCAGATGGGGGGGAATAGCAATCAGCCCCAGCATTTT; cdr3_aa: CASSQMGGNSNQPQHF
v_call: TRBV6-8; clone_size: NA; j_call: TRBJ2-5; d_call: NA; cdr3_nt: TGTGCCAGCAGGGGCACCTTCGGAGAGACCCAGTACTTC; cdr3_aa: CASRGTFGETQYF
v_call: TRBV5-4; clone_size: NA; j_call: TRBJ2-5; d_call: TRBD2; cdr3_nt: TGTGCCAGCAGCTTTGGGACTAGCGGACAAGAGACCCAGTACTTC; cdr3_aa: CASSFGTSGQETQYF
v_call: TRBV10-3; clone_size: few; j_call: TRBJ1-2; d_call: NA; cdr3_nt: TGTGCCATCAGAAGAGGGGACTATGGCTACACCTTC; cdr3_aa: CAIRRGDYGYTF
v_call: TRBV12-3/TRBV12-4; clone_size: few; j_call: TRBJ2-2; d_call: NA; cdr3_nt: TGTGCCAGCAGCACAGATGTCGGGGAGCTGTTTTTT; cdr3_aa: CASSTDVGELFF
v_call: TRBV5-6; clone_size: many; j_call: TRBJ1-2; d_call: TRBD1; cdr3_nt: TGTGCCAGCAGCATTCAACCTGACAGGGGGGCCTATGGCTACACCTTC; cdr3_aa: CASSIQPDRGAYGYTF
v_call: TRBV10-3; clone_size: many; j_call: TRBJ1-1; d_call: NA; cdr3_nt: TGTGCCATCAGTGAGTCGGTCGGCGGGAACACTGAAGCTTTCTTT; cdr3_aa: CAISESVGGNTEAFF
v_call: TRBV7-6; clone_size: many; j_call: TRBJ2-2; d_call: NA; cdr3_nt: TGTGCCAGCAACCGAAGGGGGGACACCGGGGAGCTGTTTTTT; cdr3_aa: CASNRRGDTGELFF
v_call: TRBV2; clone_size: NA; j_call: TRBJ2-1; d_call: NA; cdr3_nt: TGTGCCAGCAGGGTGAAAGAGGCCTACAATGAGCAGTTCTTC; cdr3_aa: CASRVKEAYNEQFF
v_call: TRBV15; clone_size: few; j_call: TRBJ2-1; d_call: NA; cdr3_nt: TGTGCCACCAGCAGAGATGGGGGTCTGGAGCAGTTCTTC; cdr3_aa: CATSRDGGLEQFF
v_call: TRBV7-2; clone_size: many; j_call: TRBJ2-7; d_call: NA; cdr3_nt: TGTGCCAGCAGCTCAGACTGGCTTGAGCAGTACTTC; cdr3_aa: CASSSDWLEQYF
v_call: TRBV7-2; clone_size: many; j_call: TRBJ2-1; d_call: NA; cdr3_nt: TGTGCCAGCAGCTTTTACAGCAGTGAGCAGTTCTTC; cdr3_aa: CASSFYSSEQFF
v_call: TRBV11-2; clone_size: many; j_call: TRBJ2-3; d_call: NA; cdr3_nt: TGTGCCAGCAGCTTAGATCCACGAGGCACAGATACGCAGTATTTT; cdr3_aa: CASSLDPRGTDTQYF
v_call: TRBV20-1; clone_size: few; j_call: TRBJ2-5; d_call: TRBD2; cdr3_nt: TGCAGTGCTAGAGGGCTAGCGGGGGAGACCCAGTACTTC; cdr3_aa: CSARGLAGETQYF
v_call: TRBV6-1; clone_size: few; j_call: TRBJ2-2; d_call: TRBD2; cdr3_nt: TGTGCCAGCAGAGAGGGCGGGGGGACCGGGGAGCTGTTTTTT; cdr3_aa: CASREGGGTGELFF
v_call: TRBV7-2; clone_size: many; j_call: TRBJ1-1; d_call: TRBD1; cdr3_nt: TGTGCCAGCAGCTCCTTACAGGGGGCTGTAGCTTTCTTT; cdr3_aa: CASSSLQGAVAFF
v_call: TRBV7-3; clone_size: many; j_call: TRBJ1-6; d_call: TRBD1; cdr3_nt: TGTGCCAGCAGCTGGGGGGACAGCAATTCACCCCTCCACTTT; cdr3_aa: CASSWGDSNSPLHF
v_call: TRBV28; clone_size: few; j_call: TRBJ1-2; d_call: NA; cdr3_nt: TGTGCCAGCAGTTTAGCGTCAGGAAAAGCTAACTATGGCTACACCTTC; cdr3_aa: CASSLASGKANYGYTF
v_call: TRBV19; clone_size: NA; j_call: TRBJ2-1; d_call: NA; cdr3_nt: TGTGCCAGTACCCGCCGGCCGAGCGGAGACTACAATGAGCAGTTCTTC; cdr3_aa: CASTRRPSGDYNEQFF
v_call: TRBV4-1; clone_size: many; j_call: TRBJ2-1; d_call: TRBD2; cdr3_nt: TGCGCCAGCAGCCAAGGCGACGGGAGGAGCTCCTACAATGAGCAGTTCTTC; cdr3_aa: CASSQGDGRSSYNEQFF
v_call: TRBV29-1; clone_size: few; j_call: TRBJ2-7; d_call: TRBD2; cdr3_nt: TGCAGCGTATCCGCTAGCGGCTACGAGCAGTACTTC; cdr3_aa: CSVSASGYEQYF
v_call: TRBV28; clone_size: many; j_call: TRBJ2-7; d_call: NA; cdr3_nt: TGTGCCAGCAGTACCACCGGTAGCGGCCACTACGAGCAGTACTTC; cdr3_aa: CASSTTGSGHYEQYF
v_call: TRBV7-9; clone_size: many; j_call: TRBJ1-1; d_call: NA; cdr3_nt: TGTGCCAGCAGCTTAGAAATAGCAGGGAACACTGAAGCTTTCTTT; cdr3_aa: CASSLEIAGNTEAFF
v_call: TRBV9; clone_size: NA; j_call: TRBJ2-2; d_call: NA; cdr3_nt: TGTGCCAGCAGCGTCTTTGCGGATAACACCGGGGAGCTGTTTTTT; cdr3_aa: CASSVFADNTGELFF
v_call: TRBV20-1; clone_size: NA; j_call: TRBJ2-3; d_call: TRBD1; cdr3_nt: TGCAGTGCCCTCAGGGGGACCAGCACAGATACGCAGTATTTT; cdr3_aa: CSALRGTSTDTQYF
v_call: TRBV5-1; clone_size: many; j_call: TRBJ1-4; d_call: NA; cdr3_nt: TGCGCCAGCAGCTTGGGCGACAGCTGGGAAAAACTGTTTTTT; cdr3_aa: CASSLGDSWEKLFF
v_call: TRBV12-3/TRBV12-4; clone_size: NA; j_call: TRBJ2-3; d_call: TRBD1; cdr3_nt: TGTGCCAGCAGTGCCGACAGGGCTAGCACAGATACGCAGTATTTT; cdr3_aa: CASSADRASTDTQYF